Sequencing of this T cell receptor (beta chain) was carried out in a study of vaccination and CD4 T cells after COVID-19. This clonotype was counted once. The antigen is unknown. Sequencing of DNA taken from cultured CD4+ T cells relied on the Oncomine TCR Beta short-read assay. TCRdb re-called the PCR reads with MiXCR, one entry per CDR3 protein. The sample records about 18,000 distinct CDR3 sequences, roughly 49% being singletons. Trimming took 5 bases from V and 12 from J, leaving 19 bases between them. CDR1 and CDR2 (germline): SGHNT, YENEEA. CDR3 size: 13 residues. The sample's treatment: roughly ten-day PBMC culture with coronavirus spike peptide pools or control peptides (ViraFEST assay). In the ViraFEST assay, peptide-pool expansion preceded TCR sequencing of expanded clonotypes.

Material: CD4+ T cells from blood, cultured in vitro, obtained before SARS-CoV-2 vaccination. The V and J genes are TRBV11-3 and TRBJ2-5; a weak D match, TRBD1 (6 bases). This sequence originates from a human donor who had recovered from COVID-19. In DNA form, the CDR3 reads TGTGCCAGCAGCCCCGAGATACAGGGAATCAAGTACTTC. Encoded protein: CASSPEIQGIKYF.